This T cell receptor beta chain was identified during a study of preoperative IRX-2 immunotherapy in early breast cancer. The V gene's germline CDR1 is MDHEN and CDR2 SYDVKM. Trimming removed 6 bases from V and 3 bases from J; junction bases left unmatched: 10. CDR3 length equals 15 residues. The treatment was: preoperative locoregional IRX-2 cytokine immunotherapy. Assay used: immunoSEQ multiplex PCR; TCRdb lists only in-frame clones, some missing. The sample has around 30,000 clones, about four fifths seen once. The sample here was lymph node tissue, taken before IRX-2 immunotherapy. The sequence was collected from a human donor with breast cancer. This chain joins TRBV28 and TRBJ1-2, with TRBD1 matching over 7 bases. The CDR3 sequence is CASSSPGQSDYGYTF. In nucleotides, the CDR3 is TGTGCCAGCAGCTCACCGGGACAGTCCGACTATGGCTACACCTTC.